This is a list of T cell receptor beta chains from one sample in a study of cytomegalovirus exposure and HLA in healthy donors. Measured with immunoSEQ multiplex PCR; TCRdb has only the in-frame clones, and not every one. This sample carries roughly 180,000 clones, about 85% of them seen once, and the ten largest clones take 1%. Sequenced sample: PBMCs. The receptor set was obtained from a boy younger than 10 in good health and CMV-seronegative. Each CDR3 is given with its conserved first and last residue. D genes are given only for firm matches. The size entry is marked missing in some rows and otherwise reads once, few, many or a size class.

. TRBJ1-6 TRBD1 TRBV7-9 CSSSLAPTGVNSPLHF TGTTCCAGCAGCTTAGCTCCGACAGGGGTCAATTCACCCCTCCACTTT
. TRBJ1-2 TRBD1 TRBV7-9 CASSYSTGNAYGYTF TGTGCCAGCAGCTATTCGACAGGGAACGCCTATGGCTACACCTTC
. TRBJ1-3 . TRBV19 CASTVLSGNTIYF TGTGCCTCGACAGTTCTCTCTGGAAACACCATATATTTT
. TRBJ2-3 TRBD2 TRBV6-6 CASSLTSGRVDTQYF TGTGCCAGCAGTTTAACTAGCGGGAGAGTTGATACGCAGTATTTT
. TRBJ1-1 . TRBV4-1 CASSQVLAGAEAFF TGCGCCAGCAGCCAGGTCTTGGCGGGGGCCGAAGCTTTCTTT
. TRBJ2-1 TRBD1 TRBV5-6 CASSSRGSPSYNEQFF TGTGCCAGCAGCTCCAGGGGGAGCCCCTCCTACAATGAGCAGTTCTTC
. TRBJ1-3 . TRBV5-5 CASSLTDSTNGNTIYF TGTGCCAGCAGCCTCACGGACAGTACCAATGGAAACACCATATATTTT
. TRBJ1-1 . TRBV19 CASSIESRTLNTEAFF TGTGCCAGTAGTATAGAGTCCCGGACATTGAACACTGAAGCTTTCTTT
. TRBJ2-3 . TRBV27 CASRPNTDTQYF TGTGCCAGCAGACCTAACACAGATACGCAGTATTTT
. TRBJ1-2 TRBD1 TRBV27 CASSLSGTGVGYTF TGTGCCAGCAGTTTATCGGGGACAGGGGTAGGCTACACCTTC
. TRBJ2-1 TRBD2 TRBV7-9 CASSSGGVAYNEQFF TGTGCCAGCAGCTCGGGGGGGGTAGCCTACAATGAGCAGTTCTTC
. TRBJ2-5 . TRBV19 CASSMGGPETQYF TGTGCCAGTAGTATGGGGGGACCGGAGACCCAGTACTTC
. TRBJ2-3 . TRBV18 CASSPSSGGPDTQYF TGTGCCAGCTCACCATCTTCAGGAGGTCCAGATACGCAGTATTTT
few TRBJ2-1 TRBD1 TRBV7-9 CASSNRGVEQFF TGTGCCAGCAGCAACAGGGGAGTTGAGCAGTTCTTC
. TRBJ2-1 TRBD2 TRBV7-9 CASSFGGGSSYNEQFF TGTGCCAGCAGCTTCGGTGGCGGGAGCTCCTACAATGAGCAGTTCTTC
. TRBJ1-2 . TRBV6-5 CASTPTAGLYGYTF TGTGCCAGCACACCGACGGCAGGACTCTATGGCTACACCTTC
. TRBJ2-1 TRBD2 TRBV6-5 CASSHLADNEQFF TGTGCCAGCAGCCATCTAGCGGACAATGAGCAGTTCTTC
once TRBJ2-3 TRBD2 TRBV5-4 CASSLALAGADTQYF TGTGCCAGCAGCTTGGCACTAGCGGGAGCAGATACGCAGTATTTT
once TRBJ2-1 . TRBV7-9 CASSTLASGLEQFF TGTGCCAGCAGCACCTTAGCGTCTGGCTTAGAGCAGTTCTTC
. TRBJ2-1 TRBD2 TRBV11-2 CASSPRGTSGGAREQFF TGTGCCAGCAGTCCTAGGGGGACTAGCGGGGGGGCAAGAGAGCAGTTCTTC
. TRBJ2-5 TRBD1 TRBV7-9 CASSTIGQVQETQYF TGTGCCAGCAGCACGATCGGACAGGTACAAGAGACCCAGTACTTC
. TRBJ1-1 . TRBV19 CASSIVAVNTEAFF TGTGCCAGTAGTATAGTTGCGGTGAACACTGAAGCTTTCTTT
. TRBJ2-2 . TRBV18 CASSPVTANTGELFF TGTGCCAGCTCACCCGTCACTGCGAACACCGGGGAGCTGTTTTTT
. TRBJ2-3 TRBD2 TRBV28 CASSLWAGGTDTQYF TGTGCCAGCAGTTTATGGGCGGGGGGCACAGATACGCAGTATTTT
few TRBJ2-2 TRBD2 TRBV28 CASSPPIVAGGPGGELFF TGTGCCAGCAGTCCCCCAATCGTAGCGGGAGGGCCCGGCGGGGAGCTGTTTTTT
. TRBJ2-1 . TRBV2 CASRPGLSYNEQFF TGTGCCAGCAGACCGGGACTCTCGTACAATGAGCAGTTCTTC
. TRBJ2-3 TRBD1 TRBV5-1 CASSLGDRGTDTQYF TGCGCCAGCAGCTTAGGGGACAGGGGAACAGATACGCAGTATTTT
. TRBJ2-2 TRBD1 TRBV7-8 CASSLDRVTGELFF TGTGCCAGCAGCTTGGACAGGGTTACCGGGGAGCTGTTTTTT
. TRBJ1-5 . TRBV4-1 CASSQETGLSNQPQHF TGCGCCAGCAGCCAAGAAACAGGGCTTAGCAATCAGCCCCAGCATTTT
. TRBJ2-5 TRBD2 TRBV5-1 CASSLALAGGKETQYF TGCGCCAGCAGCTTGGCCCTAGCGGGAGGGAAAGAGACCCAGTACTTC
. TRBJ1-5 . TRBV4-2 CASSQAGHSNQPQHF TGTGCCAGCAGCCAAGCGGGACACTCCAATCAGCCCCAGCATTTT
. TRBJ1-1 . TRBV27 CASTPEASFGGTEAFF TGTGCCAGCACCCCAGAGGCCTCCTTCGGAGGGACTGAAGCTTTCTTT
. TRBJ1-2 TRBD1 TRBV7-2 CASSPGQGAGYGYTF TGTGCCAGCAGCCCAGGACAGGGGGCCGGCTATGGCTACACCTTC
few TRBJ1-2 . TRBV6-5 CASPKGDKLYGYTF TGTGCCAGCCCTAAAGGGGACAAACTCTATGGCTACACCTTC
. TRBJ2-1 . TRBV15 CATTDGTSRWSNEQFF TGTGCCACTACCGATGGAACTAGCCGATGGTCCAATGAGCAGTTCTTC
few TRBJ2-1 . TRBV6-4 CASSGGDHAYNEQFF TGTGCCAGCAGTGGAGGAGACCATGCCTACAATGAGCAGTTCTTC
. TRBJ2-3 . TRBV7-9 CASSFDRIHTDTQYF TGTGCCAGCAGCTTCGACAGGATACACACAGATACGCAGTATTTT
. TRBJ1-3 . TRBV5-1 CASSLGESSGNTIYF TGCGCCAGCAGCTTGGGGGAGAGCTCTGGAAACACCATATATTTT
. TRBJ1-1 TRBD1 TRBV19 CASSSQAGQGNTEAFF TGTGCCAGTAGTTCGCAGGCGGGACAGGGGAACACTGAAGCTTTCTTT
. TRBJ2-2 TRBD2 TRBV5-1 CASSLDAGGTGELFF TGCGCCAGCAGCTTGGATGCGGGAGGAACCGGGGAGCTGTTTTTT
. TRBJ2-3 TRBD1 TRBV4-1 CASSSRTGGPDTQYF TGCGCCAGCAGCTCAAGGACAGGGGGCCCAGATACGCAGTATTTT
. TRBJ1-1 . TRBV11-2 CASSLRANTEAFF TGTGCCAGCAGCTTGAGGGCGAACACTGAAGCTTTCTTT
few TRBJ1-1 . TRBV10-3 CAISGGGNTEAFF TGTGCCATCAGTGGGGGAGGGAACACTGAAGCTTTCTTT
. TRBJ2-7 . TRBV11-2 CASTFPGRPSYEQYF TGTGCCAGCACGTTTCCGGGTCGACCCTCCTACGAGCAGTACTTC
. TRBJ1-1 . TRBV7-2 CASSSGRDTEAFF TGTGCCAGCAGTTCCGGGAGGGACACTGAAGCTTTCTTT
few TRBJ1-6 . TRBV11-2 CASSLVSGASPLHF TGTGCCAGCAGCTTAGTGTCCGGTGCTTCACCCCTCCACTTT